One sample yielded the 22 T cell receptor beta chains listed below, sequenced in a study of T cell changes during pregnancy in multiple sclerosis. Using immunoSEQ multiplex PCR, the repertoire was profiled, and TCRdb retains in-frame clones only, with some absent. The sample yields some 51,000 clones, 94% seen once. The specimen comprised CD4+ T cells from peripheral blood mononuclear cells, sampled in the second trimester of pregnancy. Every receptor here comes from a female donor with multiple sclerosis, enrolled in a pregnancy study.

The chain links TRBV7-2 to TRBJ1-5; D unclear. The ends were cut back, 2 bases at V and 5 bases at J, with 7 bases in the middle. From germline, CDR1 is SGHTA and CDR2 FQGNSA. This CDR3 has 13 residues. The CDR3 spells CASSLREDQPQHF. DNA of the CDR3: TGTGCCAGCAGCTTACGGGAAGATCAGCCCCAGCATTTT.

The rearrangement uses TRBV2 and TRBJ2-5, with D perhaps TRBD2 (7 bases). Germline V gene sequence: CDR1 SNHLY, CDR2 FYNNEI. V dropped 5 bases and J dropped 4 bases, with 17 bases sitting between them. This CDR3 comprises 15 residues. CDR3 nucleotide sequence: TGTGCCAGCAGTCCCGTGGGGGGGGGCCGAGAGACCCAGTACTTC. Translating it yields CASSPVGGGRETQYF.

This sequence joins TRBV21-1 and TRBJ2-7; the table assigns TRBD1, which was not confirmed against the DNA. TRBV21-1 corresponds to a pseudogene. This CDR3 is built from 16 residues. The CDR3 loop reads CASGVSNPTGTYEQYF. The DNA of the CDR3 is TGTGCCAGCGGAGTTTCTAACCCGACAGGTACCTACGAGCAGTACTTC.

This chain connects TRBV11-2 to TRBJ2-1, with TRBD1 as a possible D gene (5 bases). This CDR3 is 15 amino acids long. Germline-derived CDR1 and CDR2 are SGHAT and FQNNGV. The V and J ends lost 4 bases and 4 bases respectively, with 14 bases between them. The CDR3 spells CASSSTGPSYNEQFF. The CDR3 DNA is TGTGCCAGCAGCTCCACAGGACCTTCATACAATGAGCAGTTCTTC.

The chain employs TRBV7-3 and TRBJ1-2; D is perhaps TRBD1 (5 bases). Germline-derived CDR1 and CDR2 are SGHTA and FQGTGA. This CDR3 spans 15 amino acids. V dropped 4 bases and J dropped 0 bases, with 12 bases sitting between them. CDR3 nucleotides: TGTGCCAGCAGCTCTCCAGGGTTCGCTAACTATGGCTACACCTTC. Translated, it gives CASSSPGFANYGYTF.

The V gene is TRBV29-1, the J gene TRBJ1-2; D is undetermined. CDR3 size: 14 residues. The ends were cut back, 4 bases at V and 0 bases at J, with 12 bases in the middle. Germline V gene lookup returns CDR1 SQVTM and CDR2 ANQGSEA. The CDR3 loop reads CSVAGETANYGYTF. The CDR3 DNA follows: TGCAGCGTTGCCGGGGAAACAGCTAACTATGGCTACACCTTC.

CDR3 region: CASSRDRVGTEAFF. The CDR3 DNA reads TGTGCCAGCAGCCGGGACAGGGTGGGCACTGAAGCTTTCTTT. The J gene is TRBJ1-1, the V gene TRBV7-9; TRBD1 matches 9 bases. The germline gives CDR1 SEHNR, CDR2 FQNEAQ (reference sequence). This CDR3 has 14 residues. With V trimmed by 5 bases and J by 4 bases, 5 bases remained unmatched. The variable domain in full, with the rest retrieved from reference TRBV7-9 and TRBJ1-1, is DTGVSQNPRHKITKRGQNVTFRCDPISEHNRLYWYRQTLGQGPEFLTYFQNEAQLEKSRLLSDRFSAERPKGSFSTLEIQRTEQGDSAMYLCASSRDRVGTEAFFGQGTRLTVV.

The chain employs TRBV15 and TRBJ2-7, with 9 positions matching TRBD1. Germline V gene data show CDR1 as LNHNV and CDR2 as YYDKDF (reference sequence). The CDR3 has 15 residues. V gave up 5 bases and J gave up 6 bases; unmatched junction bases: 11. The CDR3 DNA is TGTGCCACCAGCGGGCCGGGACAGGGATTAGGCGAGCAGTACTTC. Translated, it gives CATSGPGQGLGEQYF.

The V and J genes are TRBV14 and TRBJ1-6, with D perhaps matching TRBD1 (6 bases). Per germline, CDR1 SGHDN and CDR2 FVKESK. The V gene lost 2 bases and the J gene lost 4 bases, with 9 bases spanning the gap. The CDR3 loop spans 15 amino acids. The CDR3, as DNA: TGTGCCAGCAGCCAACAAAGGGGGTATAATTCACCCCTCCACTTT. Its translation is CASSQQRGYNSPLHF.

This clone was seen once. The chain joins TRBV5-5 to TRBJ2-1; 8 bases are shared with TRBD2. This CDR3 is 16 amino acids long. The J segment lost 4 bases and the V segment lost 7 bases, leaving 13 bases of the junction unmatched. Germline V CDR1 and CDR2: SGHKS, YYEKEE (reference sequence). The CDR3 DNA reads TGTGCCAGCCAGGGGTCGGGGGGGCTCCTGTACAATGAGCAGTTCTTC. This gives the protein CASQGSGGLLYNEQFF.

The V call is TRBV9, the J call TRBJ2-7; D call uncertain. The CDR3 consists of 14 residues. Trimming took 0 bases from V and 0 from J, leaving 7 bases between them. Germline V CDR1 and CDR2: SGDLS, YYNGEE. The CDR3 nucleotides read TGTGCCAGCAGCGTAGTGGGCTACTCCTACGAGCAGTACTTC. Its protein is CASSVVGYSYEQYF.

This clone appeared a single time. This chain joins TRBV9 and TRBJ2-2; 9 bases fit TRBD1. The CDR3 sequence is 16 residues long. Trimming took 5 bases from V and 3 from J; bases not matched to a gene: 8. CDR1 is SGDLS and CDR2 is YYNGEE in the germline V gene. For the CDR3, the DNA is TGTGCCAGCAGACCCAGACAGGGGGATGACACCGGGGAGCTGTTTTTT. Protein product: CASRPRQGDDTGELFF.

The V and J genes are TRBV9 and TRBJ2-2; D is undetermined. Per germline, CDR1 SGDLS and CDR2 YYNGEE. Trimming pared 0 bases from V and 4 bases from J, leaving 7 bases between. The CDR3 contains 14 residues. The CDR3 nucleotides read TGTGCCAGCAGCGTAGCTTCGAGCACCGGGGAGCTGTTTTTT. Translated: CASSVASSTGELFF. Filled out from reference TRBV9 and TRBJ2-2, the complete variable domain reads DSGVTQTPKHLITATGQRVTLRCSPRSGDLSVYWYQQSLDQGLQFLIQYYNGEERAKGNILERFSAQQFPDLHSELNLSSLELGDSALYFCASSVASSTGELFFGEGSRLTVL.

The V gene is TRBV7-2, the J gene TRBJ1-2; 11 nucleotides line up with TRBD1. Germline V gene sequence: CDR1 SGHTA, CDR2 FQGNSA. V was pared by 7 bases and J by 7 bases, with 5 bases of the junction left unmatched. The CDR3 contains 13 residues. The CDR3 is CASTTDRGLGYTF. Written as DNA, the CDR3 is TGTGCCAGCACCACGGACAGGGGGCTTGGCTACACCTTC. The full variable domain, completed using reference TRBV7-2 and TRBJ1-2, is GAGVSQSPSNKVTEKGKDVELRCDPISGHTALYWYRQSLGQGLEFLIYFQGNSAPDKSGLPSDRFSAERTGGSVSTLTIQRTQQEDSAVYLCASTTDRGLGYTFGSGTRLTVV.

This rearrangement joins TRBV7-2 to TRBJ1-3; 9 nucleotides align to TRBD1. The V gene's germline CDR1 is SGHTA and CDR2 FQGNSA. CDR3 length: 19 amino acids. The trim removed 5 bases at V and 2 bases at J, leaving 16 bases unmatched. CDR3: CASSRSVTLTGGPGNTIYF. The DNA of the CDR3 is TGTGCCAGCAGCCGATCGGTCACCCTCACAGGGGGCCCTGGAAACACCATATATTTT. Full variable domain (rest looked up from reference TRBV7-2 and TRBJ1-3): GAGVSQSPSNKVTEKGKDVELRCDPISGHTALYWYRQSLGQGLEFLIYFQGNSAPDKSGLPSDRFSAERTGGSVSTLTIQRTQQEDSAVYLCASSRSVTLTGGPGNTIYFGEGSWLTVV.

This sequence joins TRBV4-2 and TRBJ1-3; D remains unclear. CDR3 size: 15 residues. The germline CDR1 and CDR2 sequences are LGHNA and YNFKEQ. Trimming took 0 bases from V and 4 from J, leaving 10 bases between them. The DNA of the CDR3 is TGTGCCAGCAGCCAAGAGCCCGCGGAGGGAAACACCATATATTTT. Translation: CASSQEPAEGNTIYF.

The chain uses TRBV25-1 and TRBJ2-5; TRBD1 might be the D (6 bases). Trimming shortened V by 7 bases and J by 2 bases, and 8 bases separated the two germline ends. This CDR3 region has 12 residues. The germline gives CDR1 MGHDK, CDR2 SYGVNS. The CDR3 coding sequence is TGTGCCAGCACAGGGGTTCAAGAGACCCAGTACTTC. This translates into CASTGVQETQYF.

CDR3 residues: CSVGRGAGETQYF. The CDR3 DNA follows: TGCAGCGTAGGGCGGGGGGCAGGGGAGACCCAGTACTTC. The gene calls are TRBV29-1 and TRBJ2-5; 8 bases fit TRBD2. Trimming cost V 6 bases and J 5 bases; bases outside gene matches: 8. The CDR3 totals 13 residues. Germline V gene data show CDR1 as SQVTM and CDR2 as ANQGSEA.

This chain connects TRBV2 to TRBJ2-1, with 8 nucleotides matching TRBD2. The V segment lost 7 bases and the J segment 3 bases; nucleotides outside the gene matches: 2. Looked up from germline, CDR1 is SNHLY and CDR2 is FYNNEI. CDR3 length equals 13 residues. The chain's CDR3 is CASISGGYNEQFF. CDR3 DNA: TGTGCCAGCATCAGCGGGGGCTACAATGAGCAGTTCTTC. Drawing the rest from reference TRBV2 and TRBJ2-1, the complete variable domain is EPEVTQTPSHQVTQMGQEVILRCVPISNHLYFYWYRQILGQKVEFLVSFYNNEISEKSEIFDDQFSVERPDGSNFTLKIRSTKLEDSAMYFCASISGGYNEQFFGPGTRLTVL.

This chain uses TRBV7-2 with TRBJ1-6, with 7 bases identical to TRBD1. Germline V lookup: CDR1 SGHTA, CDR2 FQGNSA. The ends lost 5 bases at V and 5 bases at J; junction bases unmatched: 12. The CDR3 covers 17 residues. DNA of the CDR3: TGTGCCAGCAGCCCCATCGGGACAGTGGGAAATAATTCACCCCTCCACTTT. Translating gives CASSPIGTVGNNSPLHF. The full variable domain, its missing parts supplied by reference TRBV7-2 and TRBJ1-6, is GAGVSQSPSNKVTEKGKDVELRCDPISGHTALYWYRQSLGQGLEFLIYFQGNSAPDKSGLPSDRFSAERTGGSVSTLTIQRTQQEDSAVYLCASSPIGTVGNNSPLHFGNGTRLTVT.

V gene TRBV15 combines with J gene TRBJ1-5, with 8 bases that match TRBD1. After removal of 7 bases from V and 5 bases from J, the junction contained 10 bases not matched to a gene. The CDR3 contains 15 residues. CDR1 LNHNV and CDR2 YYDKDF come from the germline V gene (reference sequence). CDR3 loop: CATTGTGLWDQPQHF. DNA for the CDR3: TGTGCCACCACCGGGACAGGTCTCTGGGATCAGCCCCAGCATTTT.

This rearrangement joins TRBV11-3 to TRBJ2-2, with D maybe TRBD2 (7 bases). Germline-derived CDR1 and CDR2 are SGHNT and YENEEA. The CDR3 is 14 amino acids. Trimming took 4 bases from V and 4 from J, leaving 10 bases between them. DNA of the CDR3: TGTGCCAGCAGCTGGAGGGGGGGCACCGGGGAGCTGTTTTTT. It specifies CASSWRGGTGELFF.